This T cell receptor beta chain was captured in a study of T-cell reconstitution after alpha-beta-depleted transplantation in children. Findings of the study overall: Reported findings indicate that, about two months after transplant, alpha-beta T cells came from several hundred expanded clones, which were derived from non-depleted graft cells. Surviving recipient T cells and thymic progenitors accounted for the high day-60 TCRbeta diversity observed in some patients.

Preparation of the TCRbeta library involved a method that used unique molecular identifiers. Each CDR3 protein is one row after TCRdb ran MiXCR on the PCR reads. The sample shows 350,000 to 500,000 distinct CDR3 sequences, approximately 42% of them seen only once. Germline trimming cut 5 bases from V and 3 bases from J; bases unmatched to any gene: 10. This CDR3 is 16 amino acids long. About this clonotype: The antigen is not known.

The chain recombines TRBV12-3 or TRBV12-4 with TRBJ2-4; TRBD2 aligns across 7 bases. The source was PBMCs, collected before TCRalphabeta/CD19-depleted stem cell transplant. The receptor comes from a girl aged 2 to 9 with aplastic anemia, due to receive a stem cell transplant. The CDR3 spells CASSGGGIRDKNIQYF. The DNA of the CDR3 is TGTGCCAGCAGTGGGGGAGGGATAAGGGACAAAAACATTCAGTACTTC.